The entry below gives a single T cell receptor beta chain sequence along with its context. Its target is unknown. The germline V gene encodes CDR1 LGHNA and CDR2 YNFKEQ. CDR3 length: 15 amino acids. Deletions cut 0 bases from V and 3 bases from J, with 12 bases between. CD4+ cells were split into CD45RA+ naive and CD45RA-negative memory subsets. This specimen belongs to a study of shared clonotypes between healthy human individuals. Whole-study findings and limits: The generation probabilities recorded for non-shared clonotypes fell below those of clonotypes shared by all four donors.

Roughly 200 ng DNA, around 30,000 T cell genomes, went into each sorted-subset replicate PCR. Measured with immunoSEQ multiplex PCR; TCRdb has only the in-frame clones, and not every one. The repertoire consists of over a million clones, with approximately 80% occurring once and the leading ten covering under 0.6%. The receptor's source is a man aged 18 to 29 in good health. Some clones in this sample may be carry-over from other donors' samples. This rearrangement joins TRBV4-2 to TRBJ2-7, with D possibly matching TRBD2 (6 bases). The sequencing sample was made of memory CD4+ T cells from PBMCs. The subset here: CD45RA-negative fraction. The CDR3 spells CASSQEGRTIYEQYF. The DNA of the CDR3 is TGTGCCAGCAGCCAAGAAGGGCGGACTATCTACGAGCAGTACTTC.